This TCR beta chain was found in a study of cytomegalovirus exposure and HLA in healthy donors. Overall study context: There were just under 400 genotyped donors. Of these, 75% to 85% fell in the genetic ancestry cluster associated with self-reported Caucasian donors. Study conclusions and caveats: HLA restriction was apparent for most CMV-associated TCR beta chains in a later analysis. The study labeled roughly 160 TCR beta chains cytomegalovirus-associated.

Healthy people donating bone marrow made up the donors. Regarding this clone: Its antigen is unidentified.

CDR3 size: 14 residues. The germline gives CDR1 SEHNR, CDR2 FQNEAQ (reference sequence). V lost 5 bases to trimming and J lost 3 bases, with 14 bases between them. The PCR had 60 Vbeta and 13 Jbeta primers. Profiled with immunoSEQ multiplex PCR; TCRdb holds only in-frame clones, not every one. The sample data list tens of thousands of clones. The receptor was isolated from a man aged 45-60 years in good health and CMV-seronegative. Material: PBMCs. V gene TRBV7-9 combines with J gene TRBJ2-7; maybe TRBD2 (6 bases). The CDR3 DNA reads TGTGCCAGCAGCCCCCCCGGACTATACTACGAGCAGTACTTC. Protein: CASSPPGLYYEQYF.